This TCR beta chain was obtained from a study of cytomegalovirus exposure and HLA in healthy donors. V gave up 0 bases and J gave up 6 bases; unmatched junction bases: 11. Germline V lookup: CDR1 LGHNA, CDR2 YSLEER. This CDR3 region has 17 residues. In the PCR, 60 Vbeta and 13 Jbeta primers were used. Only in-frame clones appear in the TCRdb table, and some are missing; sequencing was by immunoSEQ multiplex PCR. The repertoire holds about 140,000 clones, 60% to 80% seen once, with roughly 4.3% in the top ten. This clonotype originated in a male donor in good health and CMV-seronegative. V is TRBV4-3 and J is TRBJ2-1; 7 nucleotides agree with TRBD2. Sample: PBMCs. CDR3: CASSQDLPSGVSNEQFF. CDR3 DNA sequence: TGCGCCAGCAGCCAAGATCTACCCAGCGGGGTATCCAATGAGCAGTTCTTC.